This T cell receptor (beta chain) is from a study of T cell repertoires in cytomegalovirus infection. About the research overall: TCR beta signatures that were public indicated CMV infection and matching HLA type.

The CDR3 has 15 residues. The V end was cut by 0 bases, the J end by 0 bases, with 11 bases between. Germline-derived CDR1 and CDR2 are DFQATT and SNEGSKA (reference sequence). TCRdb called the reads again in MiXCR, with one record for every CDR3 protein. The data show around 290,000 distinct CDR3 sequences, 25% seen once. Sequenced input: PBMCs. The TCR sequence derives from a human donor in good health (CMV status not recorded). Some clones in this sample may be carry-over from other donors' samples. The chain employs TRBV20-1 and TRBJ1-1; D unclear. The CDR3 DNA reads TGCAGTGCTAGAGACGGGCTTTATCTGAACACTGAAGCTTTCTTT. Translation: CSARDGLYLNTEAFF.